This is a list of T cell receptor beta chains from one sample in a study of beta chain features in type 1 diabetes. The table came from immunoSEQ multiplex PCR; TCRdb's copy has only in-frame clones and leaves some out. The sample yields 300,000 to 400,000 clones, approximately 11% seen once. The source material was naive CD4+ T cells from blood. All receptors derive from a woman in her 30s in good health. The CDR3 runs from the conserved cysteine through the conserved F or W.

V: TRBV7-9
J: TRBJ2-7
CDR3: CASSLGLENYEQYF

V: TRBV5-4
J: TRBJ2-1
CDR3: CASSSQTDSSYNEQFF

V: TRBV30
J: TRBJ2-1
CDR3: CAWGPSGRPYNEQFF

V: TRBV5-1
J: TRBJ2-1
CDR3: CASSSGSNEQFF

V: TRBV29-1
J: TRBJ2-5
CDR3: CSVTGTSGTQETQYF

V: TRBV13
J: TRBJ2-1
CDR3: CASRRGRVYEQFF

V: TRBV16
J: TRBJ2-1
CDR3: CASSQLTSGGFNTEQFF

V: TRBV9
J: TRBJ2-1
CDR3: CASSVLASEYNEQFF

V: TRBV7-2
J: TRBJ2-6
CDR3: CASSLIGANVLTF

V: TRBV18
J: TRBJ2-1
CDR3: CASSPGSSGRSYNEQFF

V: TRBV27
J: TRBJ2-5
CDR3: CASSLKTGRETQYF

V: TRBV30
J: TRBJ1-3
CDR3: CAWSVWRGFSGNTIYF

V: TRBV30
J: TRBJ2-1
CDR3: CACLGTSGRLIYNEQFF

V: TRBV7-9
J: TRBJ1-1
CDR3: CASSLGQNLKEAFF

V: TRBV19
J: TRBJ2-2
CDR3: CASSISDRGLTGELFF

V: TRBV28
J: TRBJ1-1
CDR3: CASNDRATGKAFF

V: TRBV2
J: TRBJ2-3
CDR3: CASSDQGGTDTQYF

V: TRBV15
J: TRBJ2-7
CDR3: CATSREGGQAYEQYF

V: TRBV4-2
J: TRBJ2-6
CDR3: CASSRGQASGANVLTF

V: TRBV5-1
J: TRBJ2-2
CDR3: CASSLGTGNTGELFF

V: TRBV14
J: TRBJ2-5
CDR3: CASSTDRVLETQYF

V: TRBV11-2
J: TRBJ2-1
CDR3: CASSNRLAGGNEQFF

V: TRBV5-4
J: TRBJ2-7
CDR3: CASSLPGQGYEQYF

V: TRBV5-8
J: TRBJ1-5
CDR3: CASSLDRDTYRPQHF

V: TRBV6-6
J: TRBJ2-5
CDR3: CASSFRQPQETQYF

V: TRBV19
J: TRBJ2-6
CDR3: CASSQPRSGANVLTF

V: TRBV4-3
J: TRBJ2-1
CDR3: CASSQDGDRGNYEQFF

V: TRBV6-1
J: TRBJ2-5
CDR3: CASSAGISETQYF

V: TRBV7-2
J: TRBJ2-7
CDR3: CASSPPRNAGGAEQYF

V: TRBV19
J: TRBJ1-5
CDR3: CASSDRGRNQPQHF

V: TRBV18
J: TRBJ2-3
CDR3: CASSLNTPDTQYF

V: TRBV9
J: TRBJ2-7
CDR3: CASSGLTAADEQYF

V: TRBV7-3
J: TRBJ1-5
CDR3: CASPLGRGGGNQPQHF

V: TRBV2
J: TRBJ1-2
CDR3: CASTPEARYGYTF

V: TRBV19
J: TRBJ1-2
CDR3: CASSIVSGGYTF

V: TRBV18
J: TRBJ2-7
CDR3: CASSPPQPRGGYEQYF

V: TRBV7-2
J: TRBJ1-5
CDR3: CASSPYRDDQPQHF